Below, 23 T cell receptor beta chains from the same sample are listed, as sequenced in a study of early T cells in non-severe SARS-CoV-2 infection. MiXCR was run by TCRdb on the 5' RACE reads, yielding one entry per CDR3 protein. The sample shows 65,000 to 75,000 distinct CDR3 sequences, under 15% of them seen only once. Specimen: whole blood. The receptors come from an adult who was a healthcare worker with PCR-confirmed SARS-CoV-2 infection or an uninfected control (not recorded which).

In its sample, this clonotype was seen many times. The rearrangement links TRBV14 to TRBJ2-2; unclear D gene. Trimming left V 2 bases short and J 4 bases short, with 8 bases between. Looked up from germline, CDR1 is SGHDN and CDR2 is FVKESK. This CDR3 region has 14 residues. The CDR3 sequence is CASSQLPSTGELFF. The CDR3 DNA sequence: TGTGCCAGCAGCCAACTCCCATCCACCGGGGAGCTGTTTTTT. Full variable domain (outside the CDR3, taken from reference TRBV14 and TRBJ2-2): EAGVTQFPSHSVIEKGQTVTLRCDPISGHDNLYWYRRVMGKEIKFLLHFVKESKQDESGMPNNRFLAERTGGTYSTLKVQPAELEDSGVYFCASSQLPSTGELFFGEGSRLTVL.

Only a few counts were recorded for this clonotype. CDR3 region: CASTDRGHEQYF. CDR3 coding DNA: TGTGCCAGCACCGACAGGGGCCACGAGCAGTACTTC. The chain links TRBV7-9 to TRBJ2-7, with 8 bases fitting TRBD1. The CDR3 contains 12 residues. V lost 7 bases, J lost 5 bases, and 4 bases stayed unmatched. Germline V gives CDR1 SEHNR, CDR2 FQNEAQ (reference sequence).

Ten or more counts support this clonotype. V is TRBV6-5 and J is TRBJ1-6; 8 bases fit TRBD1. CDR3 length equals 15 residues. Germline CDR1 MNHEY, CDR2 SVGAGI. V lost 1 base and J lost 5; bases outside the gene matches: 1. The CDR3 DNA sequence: TGTGCCAGCAGTTACTGGACAGGGAATAATTCACCCCTCCACTTT. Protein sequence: CASSYWTGNNSPLHF.

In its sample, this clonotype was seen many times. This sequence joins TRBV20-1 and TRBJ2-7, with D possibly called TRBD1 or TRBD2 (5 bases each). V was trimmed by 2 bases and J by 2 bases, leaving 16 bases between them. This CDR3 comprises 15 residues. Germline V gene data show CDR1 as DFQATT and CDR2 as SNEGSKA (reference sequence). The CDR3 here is CSARPLTGTTYEQYF. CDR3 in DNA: TGCAGTGCTAGACCCCTGACGGGGACCACCTACGAGCAGTACTTC.

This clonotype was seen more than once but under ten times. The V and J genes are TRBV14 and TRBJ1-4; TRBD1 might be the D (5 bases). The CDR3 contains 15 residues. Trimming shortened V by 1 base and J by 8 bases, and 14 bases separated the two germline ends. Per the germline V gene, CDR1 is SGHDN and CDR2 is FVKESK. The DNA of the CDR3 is TGTGCCAGCAGCCAAGTCGCTGGGGACGCAGAAAAACTGTTTTTT. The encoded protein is CASSQVAGDAEKLFF.

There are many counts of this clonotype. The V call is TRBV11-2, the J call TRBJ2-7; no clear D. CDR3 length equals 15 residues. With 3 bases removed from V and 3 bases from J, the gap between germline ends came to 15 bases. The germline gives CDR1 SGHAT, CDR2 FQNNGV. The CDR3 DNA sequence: TGTGCCAGCAGCTTCCTAGACACGGGTAGCTACGAGCAGTACTTC. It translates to CASSFLDTGSYEQYF.

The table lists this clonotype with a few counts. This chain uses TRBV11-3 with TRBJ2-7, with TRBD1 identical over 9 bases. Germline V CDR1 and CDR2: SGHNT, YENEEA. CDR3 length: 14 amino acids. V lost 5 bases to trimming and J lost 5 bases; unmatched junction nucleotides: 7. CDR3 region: CASSGQGYIDEQYF. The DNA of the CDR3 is TGTGCCAGCAGCGGACAGGGGTATATCGACGAGCAGTACTTC.

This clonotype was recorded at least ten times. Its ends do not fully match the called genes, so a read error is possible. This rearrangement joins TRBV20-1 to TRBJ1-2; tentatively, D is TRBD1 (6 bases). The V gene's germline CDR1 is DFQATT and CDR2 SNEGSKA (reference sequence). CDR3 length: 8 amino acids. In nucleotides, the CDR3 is TGCAGTGCCCAGGGGAAAGCCTTC. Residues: CSAQGKAF.

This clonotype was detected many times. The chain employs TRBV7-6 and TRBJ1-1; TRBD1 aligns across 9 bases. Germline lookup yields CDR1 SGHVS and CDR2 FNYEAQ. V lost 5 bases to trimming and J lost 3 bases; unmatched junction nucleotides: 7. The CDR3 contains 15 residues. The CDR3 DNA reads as TGTGCCAGCAGCCCGCAACAGGGGGCTGACACTGAAGCTTTCTTT. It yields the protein CASSPQQGADTEAFF.

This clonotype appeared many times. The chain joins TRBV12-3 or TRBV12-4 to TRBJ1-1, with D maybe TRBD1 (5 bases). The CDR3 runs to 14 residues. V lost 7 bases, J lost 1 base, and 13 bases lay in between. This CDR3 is CASTPGRQNTEAFF. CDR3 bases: TGTGCCAGCACACCGGGGCGGCAGAACACTGAAGCTTTCTTT.

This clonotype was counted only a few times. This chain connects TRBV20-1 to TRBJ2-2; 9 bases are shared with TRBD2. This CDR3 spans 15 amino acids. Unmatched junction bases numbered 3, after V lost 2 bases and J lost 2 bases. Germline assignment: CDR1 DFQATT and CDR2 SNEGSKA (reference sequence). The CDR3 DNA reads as TGCAGTGCTAGAAGCGGGAGGCTAAACACCGGGGAGCTGTTTTTT. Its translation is CSARSGRLNTGELFF.

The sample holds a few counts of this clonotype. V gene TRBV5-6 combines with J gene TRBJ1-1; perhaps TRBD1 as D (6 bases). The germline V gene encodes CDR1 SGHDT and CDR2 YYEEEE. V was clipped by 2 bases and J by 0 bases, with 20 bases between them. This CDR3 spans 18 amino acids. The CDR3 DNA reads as TGTGCCAGCAGCTTTTTCCAGGGGCGTAGGGGCATGAACACTGAAGCTTTCTTT. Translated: CASSFFQGRRGMNTEAFF.

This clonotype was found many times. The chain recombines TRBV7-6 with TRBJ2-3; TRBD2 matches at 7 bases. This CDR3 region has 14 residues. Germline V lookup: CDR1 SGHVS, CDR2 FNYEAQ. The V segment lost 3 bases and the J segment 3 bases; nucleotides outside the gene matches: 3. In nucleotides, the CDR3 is TGTGCCAGCAGCTTCGGGGGGTGGACAGATACGCAGTATTTT. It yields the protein CASSFGGWTDTQYF. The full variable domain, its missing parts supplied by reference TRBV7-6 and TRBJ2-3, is GAGVSQSPRYKVTKRGQDVALRCDPISGHVSLYWYRQALGQGPEFLTYFNYEAQQDKSGLPNDRFSAERPEGSISTLTIQRTEQRDSAMYRCASSFGGWTDTQYFGPGTRLTVL.

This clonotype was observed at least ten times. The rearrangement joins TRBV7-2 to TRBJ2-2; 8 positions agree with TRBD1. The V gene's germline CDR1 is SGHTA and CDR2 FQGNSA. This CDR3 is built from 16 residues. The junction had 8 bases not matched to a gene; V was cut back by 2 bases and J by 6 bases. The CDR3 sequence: CASSLTGQGRAGELFF. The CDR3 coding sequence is TGTGCCAGCAGCTTAACCGGACAGGGAAGGGCCGGGGAGCTGTTTTTT.

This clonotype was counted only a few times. The CDR3 loop reads CASSLSGSWTDTQYF. The CDR3 DNA follows: TGTGCCAGCAGCCTCAGCGGGAGTTGGACAGATACGCAGTATTTT. The V call is TRBV7-3, the J call TRBJ2-3; 8 nucleotides agree with TRBD2. Germline-derived CDR1 and CDR2 are SGHTA and FQGTGA. The CDR3 sequence is 15 residues long. The V segment lost 5 bases and the J segment 3 bases; nucleotides outside the gene matches: 7.

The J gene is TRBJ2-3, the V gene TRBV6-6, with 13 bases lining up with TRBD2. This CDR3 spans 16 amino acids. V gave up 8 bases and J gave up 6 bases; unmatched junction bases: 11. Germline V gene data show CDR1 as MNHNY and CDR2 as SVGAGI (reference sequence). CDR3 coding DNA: TGTGCCAGCGGAAAACTAGCGGGAGGGCCCTGGGATACGCAGTATTTT. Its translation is CASGKLAGGPWDTQYF.

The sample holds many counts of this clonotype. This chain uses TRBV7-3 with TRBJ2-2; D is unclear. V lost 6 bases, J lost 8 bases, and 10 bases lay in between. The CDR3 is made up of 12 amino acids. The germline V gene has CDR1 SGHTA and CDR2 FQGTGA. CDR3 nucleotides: TGTGCCAGCAGTGGCTTACGGGGGGAGCTGTTTTTT. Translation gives CASSGLRGELFF.

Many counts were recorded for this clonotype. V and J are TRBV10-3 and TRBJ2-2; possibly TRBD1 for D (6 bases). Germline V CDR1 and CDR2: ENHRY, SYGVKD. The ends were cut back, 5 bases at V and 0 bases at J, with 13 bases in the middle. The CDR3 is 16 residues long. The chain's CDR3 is CAISRTDSANTGELFF. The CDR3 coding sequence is TGTGCCATCAGTAGGACGGACAGCGCGAACACCGGGGAGCTGTTTTTT.

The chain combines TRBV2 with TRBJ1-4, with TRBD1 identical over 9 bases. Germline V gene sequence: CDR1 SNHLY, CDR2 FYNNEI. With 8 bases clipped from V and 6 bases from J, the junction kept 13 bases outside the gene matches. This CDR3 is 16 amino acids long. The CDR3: CASQEMWGQGDEKLFF. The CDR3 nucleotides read TGTGCCAGCCAGGAGATGTGGGGACAGGGAGATGAAAAACTGTTTTTT.

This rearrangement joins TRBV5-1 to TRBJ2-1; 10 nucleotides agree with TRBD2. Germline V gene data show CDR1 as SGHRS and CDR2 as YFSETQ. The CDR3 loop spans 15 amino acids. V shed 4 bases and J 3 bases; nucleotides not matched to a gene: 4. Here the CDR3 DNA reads TGCGCCAGCAGCCCTAGCGGGGGACGCTACAATGAGCAGTTCTTC. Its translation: CASSPSGGRYNEQFF.

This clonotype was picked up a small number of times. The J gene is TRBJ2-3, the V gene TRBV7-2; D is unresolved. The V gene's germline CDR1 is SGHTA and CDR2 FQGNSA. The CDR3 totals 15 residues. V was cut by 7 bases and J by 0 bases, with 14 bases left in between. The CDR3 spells CASTPLFYSTDTQYF. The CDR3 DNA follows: TGTGCCAGCACCCCTTTGTTTTATAGCACAGATACGCAGTATTTT.

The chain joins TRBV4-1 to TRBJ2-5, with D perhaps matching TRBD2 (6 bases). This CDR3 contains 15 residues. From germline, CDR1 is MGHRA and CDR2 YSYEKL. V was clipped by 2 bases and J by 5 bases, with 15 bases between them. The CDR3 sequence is CASSQPSGSMETQYF. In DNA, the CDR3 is TGCGCCAGCAGCCAACCGTCCGGGAGCATGGAGACCCAGTACTTC.

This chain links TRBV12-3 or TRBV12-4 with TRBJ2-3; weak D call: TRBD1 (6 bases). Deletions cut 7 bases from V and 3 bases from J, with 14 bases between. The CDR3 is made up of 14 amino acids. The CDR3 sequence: CASIQGQSTDTQYF. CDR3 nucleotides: TGTGCCAGCATCCAGGGGCAGTCTACAGATACGCAGTATTTT.